The sequence of this T cell receptor (beta chain) was determined in a study of response to subunit inactivated influenza vaccine. Findings and caveats of the study: Authors suggested that a seasonal influenza vaccination recruits few new T cells each time.

Trimming removed 3 bases at V and 0 bases at J, with 17 bases between. The CDR3 sequence is 16 residues long. The germline V gene encodes CDR1 DFQATT and CDR2 SNEGSKA (reference sequence). TCRdb reanalysed the RT-PCR reads using MiXCR and keeps one entry per CDR3 protein. This table has some 500,000 distinct CDR3 sequences, roughly 25% appearing once. Worth noting for this clonotype: Its antigen remains unknown.

The TCR comes from a man aged 50 to 59 who received an inactivated influenza vaccine. This material consisted of CD4+ T cells sorted from PBMCs, taken 5 to 6 days after vaccination. The chain is built from TRBV20-1 and TRBJ2-5, with no clear D. CDR3 protein: CSASYAFTAYQETQYF. The DNA of the CDR3 is TGCAGTGCTAGTTATGCTTTTACAGCGTACCAAGAGACCCAGTACTTC.